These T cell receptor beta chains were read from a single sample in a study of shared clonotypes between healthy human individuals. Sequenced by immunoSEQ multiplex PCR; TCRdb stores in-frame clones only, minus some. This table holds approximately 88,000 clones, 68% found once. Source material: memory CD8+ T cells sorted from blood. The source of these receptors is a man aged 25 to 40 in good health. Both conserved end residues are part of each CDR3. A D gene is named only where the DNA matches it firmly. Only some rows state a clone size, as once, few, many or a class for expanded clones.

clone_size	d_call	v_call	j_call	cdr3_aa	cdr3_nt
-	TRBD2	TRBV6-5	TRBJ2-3	CASSSSGTTFSYTQYF	TGTGCCAGCAGTTCATCCGGGACTACTTTTTCATATACGCAGTATTTT
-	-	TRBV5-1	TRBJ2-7	CASSRWGADSYEQYF	TGCGCCAGCTCTCGGTGGGGGGCGGACTCCTACGAGCAGTACTTC
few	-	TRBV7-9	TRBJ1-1	CASSLAFEAFF	TGTGCCAGCAGCTTAGCCTTTGAAGCTTTCTTT
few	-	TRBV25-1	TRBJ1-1	CASSEYGGNTEAFF	TGTGCCAGCAGTGAATATGGGGGGAACACTGAAGCTTTCTTT
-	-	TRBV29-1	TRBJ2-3	CSVVSGVSTDTQYF	TGCAGCGTTGTCAGCGGAGTTAGCACAGATACGCAGTATTTT
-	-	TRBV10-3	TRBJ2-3	CAISDARGGDTQYF	TGTGCCATCAGTGACGCCAGGGGGGGAGATACGCAGTATTTT
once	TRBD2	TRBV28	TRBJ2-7	CASRLAGSSYEQYF	TGTGCCAGCAGACTAGCGGGAAGCTCCTACGAGCAGTACTTC
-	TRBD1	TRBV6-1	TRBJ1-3	CASSVGTARNTIYF	TGTGCCAGCAGTGTTGGGACAGCTAGAAACACCATATATTTT
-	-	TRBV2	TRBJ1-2	CASSENANYGYTF	TGTGCCAGCAGTGAGAACGCTAACTATGGCTACACCTTC
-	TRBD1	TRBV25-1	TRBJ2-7	CASSTLGTGAPSYEQYF	TGTGCCAGCAGTACCCTAGGGACAGGGGCGCCTTCCTACGAGCAGTACTTC